This record covers a single TCR beta chain. The antigen is unknown. The PCR was carried out with 60 Vbeta primers and 13 Jbeta primers. Clones were sequenced by immunoSEQ multiplex PCR, and TCRdb holds only the in-frame ones, with some missing. The data hold around 90,000 clones, with under 90% observed a single time. Trimming took 0 bases from V and 0 from J, leaving 6 bases between them. The CDR3 consists of 15 residues. Germline V gene lookup returns CDR1 MNHEY and CDR2 SMNVEV (reference sequence). This specimen belongs to a study of cytomegalovirus exposure and HLA in healthy donors. The study, taken as a whole, reports: There were reportedly fewer N-insertions in an Asian-associated ancestry cluster than the roughly 670-donor mean, in a later analysis.

The sequenced sample consisted of PBMCs. The chain joins TRBV27 to TRBJ1-3; the D gene is possibly TRBD1 (6 bases). The sequence was obtained from a man aged 45-65 years in good health and CMV-seronegative. The CDR3 DNA is TGTGCCAGCAGTTTATCACAGGGCTCTGGAAACACCATATATTTT. It translates to CASSLSQGSGNTIYF.